Below are 15 T cell receptor beta chains sequenced from a single sample in a study of blood T cells in healthy people across ages. The use of a sample-barcoded 5' primer and a J-beta primer mix characterized a second PCR of roughly 7 to 11 cycles. MiXCR, run by TCRdb on the 5' RACE reads, gives a single entry per CDR3 protein. The sample holds over 1,500,000 distinct CDR3 sequences, 35% to 50% seen once. Material: blood. The receptors shown here come from a human donor in good health.

This clonotype was found a few times. The chain recombines TRBV27 with TRBJ1-2; a weak D match, TRBD1 (5 bases). V was cut by 2 bases and J by 4 bases, with 17 bases left in between. This CDR3 spans 16 amino acids. Germline CDR1 is MNHEY and CDR2 is SMNVEV (reference sequence). The CDR3 coding sequence is TGTGCCAGCAGTTTAAAGCCACCGGGGGGACTCTATGGCTACACCTTC. Its translation is CASSLKPPGGLYGYTF.

The V and J genes are TRBV7-9 and TRBJ1-1; TRBD1 matches 11 bases. The CDR3 runs to 14 residues. Germline CDR1 and CDR2: SEHNR and FQNEAQ (reference sequence). The junction had 5 bases not matched to a gene; V was cut back by 10 bases and J by 1 base. DNA of the CDR3: TGTGCCACCGGACAGGGGGCTGAGAACACTGAAGCTTTCTTT. Its translation: CATGQGAENTEAFF. The entire variable domain, with the rest obtained from reference TRBV7-9 and TRBJ1-1, is as follows: DTGVSQNPRHKITKRGQNVTFRCDPISEHNRLYWYRQTLGQGPEFLTYFQNEAQLEKSRLLSDRFSAERPKGSFSTLEIQRTEQGDSAMYLCATGQGAENTEAFFGQGTRLTVV.

The rearrangement joins TRBV3-1 to TRBJ2-3; tentative D call: TRBD2 (5 bases). Per germline, CDR1 LGHDT and CDR2 YNNKEL (reference sequence). The CDR3 is made up of 15 amino acids. Trimming removed 4 bases at V and 3 bases at J, with 14 bases between. The CDR3 DNA reads TGTGCCAGCAGCCGTAACGGGGATCTGACAGATACGCAGTATTTT. Its translation: CASSRNGDLTDTQYF.

This clonotype was seen more than once but under ten times. The chain is built from TRBV20-1 and TRBJ1-1; D is possibly TRBD1 (5 bases). Trimming took off 3 bases at V and 5 bases at J, with 13 bases between the two ends. The CDR3 consists of 13 residues. Germline CDR1 reads DFQATT; CDR2 reads SNEGSKA (reference sequence). CDR3 sequence: CSASPEGPTEAFF. CDR3 DNA sequence: TGCAGTGCTAGCCCAGAGGGGCCTACTGAAGCTTTCTTT.

This sequence joins TRBV20-1 and TRBJ1-4, with TRBD1 as a possible D gene (6 bases). Germline V CDR1 and CDR2: DFQATT, SNEGSKA (reference sequence). The CDR3 contains 14 residues. V lost 3 bases and J lost 8, with 16 bases in between. The CDR3 region is CSASLGARYEKLFF. For the CDR3, the DNA is TGCAGTGCTAGTTTGGGGGCACGTTACGAAAAACTGTTTTTT.

As concerns this clonotype: A junction boundary mismatches the germline segment, possibly from a read error. The chain links TRBV20-1 to TRBJ2-3; D possibly matches TRBD1 or TRBD2 (5 bases each). The CDR3 length is 16 residues. Germline CDR1 reads DFQATT; CDR2 reads SNEGSKA (reference sequence). The CDR3 loop reads CSTRDSTTGGRDTQYF. The CDR3 nucleotides are TGCAGTACTAGAGACAGCACCACAGGAGGCAGGGATACGCAGTATTTT.

V usage is TRBV10-3 and J usage is TRBJ2-3, with D possibly being TRBD2 (5 bases). Trimming pared 6 bases from V and 3 bases from J, leaving 13 bases between. This CDR3 is 14 amino acids long. CDR1 ENHRY and CDR2 SYGVKD come from the germline V gene. CDR3 protein: CAIRAVFGTDTQYF. The CDR3 coding sequence is TGTGCCATCAGAGCGGTCTTCGGGACAGATACGCAGTATTTT.

As regards this clonotype: Compared with germline, one end of the junction differs, possibly owing to a read error. The V call is TRBV4-2, the J call TRBJ1-4; D is unresolved. The CDR3 covers 12 residues. The germline V gene encodes CDR1 LGHNA and CDR2 YNFKEQ. The chain's CDR3 is CASSQASESRYF. Written as DNA, the CDR3 is TGTGCCAGCAGCCAAGCATCAGAGTCCCGGTATTTT.

The rearrangement joins TRBV11-1 to TRBJ1-1; tentatively, D is TRBD1 (6 bases). The CDR3 totals 15 residues. Trimming took 5 bases from V and 5 from J, leaving 18 bases between them. From germline, CDR1 is SGHAT and CDR2 FQDESV (reference sequence). This CDR3 reads CASSEQGNAGTEAFF. Written as DNA, the CDR3 is TGTGCCAGCAGCGAACAGGGTAATGCTGGGACTGAAGCTTTCTTT.

V and J are TRBV5-1 and TRBJ1-2; D perhaps matches TRBD1 (5 bases). V was clipped by 4 bases and J by 2 bases, with 12 bases between them. Per germline, CDR1 SGHRS and CDR2 YFSETQ. This CDR3 is built from 14 residues. Here the CDR3 reads CASSGADVNYGYTF. CDR3 sequence (DNA): TGCGCCAGCAGCGGGGCAGACGTAAACTATGGCTACACCTTC.

In its sample, this clonotype was seen a few times. The V gene is TRBV7-2, the J gene TRBJ1-1; TRBD1 is a possible D gene (6 bases). Germline V gene lookup returns CDR1 SGHTA and CDR2 FQGNSA. V was trimmed by 1 base and J by 0 bases, leaving 12 bases between them. The CDR3 covers 16 residues. The CDR3 loop is CASSLGLGQMNTEAFF. The CDR3 DNA follows: TGTGCCAGCAGCTTAGGACTGGGACAAATGAACACTGAAGCTTTCTTT.

This chain connects TRBV6-2 or TRBV6-3 to TRBJ1-5, with D perhaps TRBD1 (5 bases). The CDR3 contains 14 residues. V was trimmed by 7 bases and J by 4 bases, leaving 14 bases between them. Germline CDR1 reads MNHEY; CDR2 reads SVGEGT. The CDR3 loop is CASTQRGRNQPQHF. In nucleotides, the CDR3 is TGTGCCAGCACCCAAAGGGGTAGGAATCAGCCCCAGCATTTT.

Turning to this clonotype: A clone one base away is much larger, so this may be a read error. The chain recombines TRBV20-1 with TRBJ1-4; TRBD1 aligns across 7 bases. The CDR3 consists of 16 residues. Germline CDR1 and CDR2: DFQATT and SNEGSKA (reference sequence). V lost 3 bases to trimming and J lost 3 bases; unmatched junction nucleotides: 10. The CDR3 region is CSARGTVRRPNEKLFF. CDR3 in DNA: TGCAGTGCTAGGGGGACAGTCCGCAGGCCTAATGAAAAACTGTTTTTT.

This clonotype was counted only a few times. The V call is TRBV5-5, the J call TRBJ2-2; no clear D. V was clipped by 2 bases and J by 6 bases, with 8 bases between them. The CDR3 is 13 residues long. Germline V gene lookup returns CDR1 SGHKS and CDR2 YYEKEE (reference sequence). CDR3 loop: CASSLIVSGELFF. The CDR3 bases are TGTGCCAGCAGCTTAATTGTGTCCGGGGAGCTGTTTTTT. Variable domain in full (rest from reference TRBV5-5 and TRBJ2-2): DAGVTQSPTHLIKTRGQQVTLRCSPISGHKSVSWYQQVLGQGPQFIFQYYEKEERGRGNFPDRFSARQFPNYSSELNVNALLLGDSALYLCASSLIVSGELFFGEGSRLTVL.

This chain joins TRBV4-1 and TRBJ2-1; weak D call: TRBD1 (5 bases). V was clipped by 2 bases and J by 8 bases, with 10 bases between them. The germline V gene encodes CDR1 MGHRA and CDR2 YSYEKL. The CDR3 loop spans 13 amino acids. In DNA form, the CDR3 reads TGCGCCAGCAGCCAACAGGGTTGGGATGAGCAGTTCTTC. It specifies CASSQQGWDEQFF.